This T cell receptor (beta chain) was observed in a study of early T cells in non-severe SARS-CoV-2 infection (TCRdb year 2021). Regarding the complete study: Because TCR sequencing was done on bulk RNA from unsorted whole blood, the alpha and beta chains could not be paired.

The study was a case-control design nested within a healthcare worker cohort in London, UK, with weekly nasopharyngeal swab PCR tests and blood sampling. Healthcare workers were recruited between 23 and 31 March 2020, during the week of the UK lockdown, and were followed weekly for up to about 15 weeks. CDR1 and CDR2, per the germline V gene, are SGHVS and FNYEAQ. Between the V and J ends, shortened by 5 bases and 8 bases respectively, the junction contains 18 bases. The CDR3 runs 14 amino acids, cysteine and phenylalanine included. The sequence is cut down to CDR3 DNA, 42 bases in frame from base 1. Library construction relied on 5' RACE. The listed sequencing device is NextSeq 500. Unique molecular identifiers were attached to individual cDNA molecules in the TCR library protocol so that sequencing error and PCR bias could be corrected. TCR alpha and beta chains were both sequenced, and the abundances of alpha and beta sequences in each sample were closely correlated with each other. On the study's bioinformatics: V gene, J gene and CDR3 annotation of TCR sequences was performed with Decombinator V4. TCRs were defined as expanded if a significant change between any two time points was detected under a Poisson model with p below 0.0001. TCR abundances were normalised to the total number of TCRs sequenced per sample and were expressed as counts per million. MAIT TCRs were defined by TRAV1-2 paired with TRAJ12, TRAJ20 or TRAJ33, and iNKT TCRs by TRAV10 paired with TRAJ18. A search of VDJdb, accessed on 1 November 2021, was run for TCRs annotated to CMV, EBV and SARS-CoV-2, with TCRs annotated for multiple antigens excluded. The raw public data were reprocessed by TCRdb itself: fastp quality trimming at Q25, MiXCR clonotype calling, in-frame beta chains only. CDR3 protein duplicates are merged, each entry listing the most common genes and DNA. The V and J calls were not made by the authors but by TCRdb's processing. The sample table holds roughly 54,000 distinct CDR3 sequences, of which 5.6% were seen once. Roughly 6.4% of the sample is held by the ten biggest clonotypes.

Overall study results and their limits: VDJdb matching was skewed toward anti-spike CD8 responses and likely underestimated virus-specific expansions, missing private and CD4 specificities.

This clonotype showed up many times. The specificity of this receptor is unknown. Base quality data are lacking; no much larger clone is found one base away. The origin of this receptor is an adult who was a healthcare worker with PCR-confirmed SARS-CoV-2 infection or an uninfected control (not recorded which). The source material was whole blood. Here the chain combines TRBV7-6 and TRBJ1-2; TRBD1 is possibly the D segment (5 matching bases). Here is the DNA: TGTGCCAGCAGCATGGGACTGACACGGTTCGGCTACACCTTC. Protein translation: CASSMGLTRFGYTF. Full variable domain (CDR3 extended with the reference TRBV7-6 and TRBJ1-2 proteins): GAGVSQSPRYKVTKRGQDVALRCDPISGHVSLYWYRQALGQGPEFLTYFNYEAQQDKSGLPNDRFSAERPEGSISTLTIQRTEQRDSAMYRCASSMGLTRFGYTFGSGTRLTVV.